These 25 T cell receptor beta chains originate from one sample sequenced in a study of blood T cell repertoires in COVID-19 (TCRdb year 2020). The protocol used for the library was the immunoSEQ multiplex PCR assay. TCRdb's version of the immuneACCESS table is confined to in-frame rearrangements and falls short of the full clone set. An unresolved V gene accounts for under half of the shortfall where checked; the remainder is of unknown origin. The sample table holds about 360,000 clones, of which 75% to 90% were seen once. Roughly 6.6% of the sample lies in the top ten. Input material: peripheral blood. These receptors came from a woman between 55 and 75 years old with COVID-19, enrolled during active disease.

CDR3 coding DNA: TGTGCCAGCAGATTAGACAGGGGTGGGACCGGGGAGCTGTTTTTT. This translates into CASRLDRGGTGELFF. This chain uses TRBV6-5 with TRBJ2-2; 8 bases fit TRBD1. CDR1 is MNHEY, CDR2 SVGAGI, per germline. The junction had 8 bases not matched to a gene; V was cut back by 6 bases and J by 5 bases. This CDR3 spans 15 amino acids.

The gene calls are TRBV5-5 and TRBJ1-2; a possible D gene is TRBD1 (5 bases). Germline lookup yields CDR1 SGHKS and CDR2 YYEKEE (reference sequence). Between the trimmed V and J ends, which lost 0 bases and 5 bases, there was a span of 14 bases. The length of the CDR3 is 15 residues. CDR3 sequence reads: CASSLEGGAGYGYTF. In nucleotides, the CDR3 is TGTGCCAGCAGCTTGGAAGGCGGGGCGGGGTATGGCTACACCTTC.

J is TRBJ1-4 and V is TRBV23-1; TRBD1 might be the D (6 bases). TRBV23-1 counts as an open reading frame of uncertain function. V lost 0 bases and J 8 bases, leaving 13 bases between the germline ends. The CDR3 is 15 amino acids. The CDR3 reads CASSQSNRAGEKLFF. The CDR3 nucleotides read TGCGCCAGCAGTCAATCGAACAGGGCTGGGGAAAAACTGTTTTTT.

The chain is built from TRBV6-5 and TRBJ2-3, with TRBD2 as a possible D gene (5 bases). This CDR3 is built from 15 residues. Germline V gene sequence: CDR1 MNHEY, CDR2 SVGAGI. The ends were cut back, 6 bases at V and 0 bases at J, with 13 bases in the middle. The CDR3: CASRLGVTSTDTQYF. DNA of the CDR3: TGTGCCAGCAGACTAGGAGTAACTAGCACAGATACGCAGTATTTT.

This clone has a single count. The chain joins TRBV7-9 to TRBJ1-5, with D possibly being TRBD1 (5 bases). Germline loops: CDR1 SEHNR, CDR2 FQNEAQ (reference sequence). The CDR3 is made up of 14 amino acids. V was pared by 4 bases and J by 7 bases, with 14 bases between. CDR3 amino acids: CASSSGGLEQPQHF. The CDR3, as DNA: TGTGCCAGCAGCTCTGGGGGACTGGAACAGCCCCAGCATTTT.

V and J are TRBV10-1 and TRBJ1-1, with D perhaps TRBD1 (5 bases). CDR1 and CDR2 (germline): WNHNN, SYGVQD (reference sequence). The CDR3 has 14 residues. V was shortened by 2 bases and J by 4 bases, with 11 bases between the two germline ends. The CDR3 protein is CASSEQRGATEAFF. In DNA form, the CDR3 reads TGCGCCAGCAGTGAGCAACGTGGGGCCACTGAAGCTTTCTTT.

This clone has more than one count but fewer than ten. Within the sample, other DNA sequences also encode this same CDR3. The chain recombines TRBV19 with TRBJ1-5; D is unresolved. Germline CDR1 and CDR2: LNHDA and SQIVND (reference sequence). V was cut by 3 bases and J by 2 bases, with 8 bases left in between. This CDR3 comprises 14 residues. CDR3 protein: CASSMEGGNQPQHF. CDR3 DNA: TGTGCCAGTAGTATGGAGGGAGGCAATCAGCCCCAGCATTTT. Supplemented by reference TRBV19 and TRBJ1-5, the full variable domain reads DGGITQSPKYLFRKEGQNVTLSCEQNLNHDAMYWYRQDPGQGLRLIYYSQIVNDFQKGDIAEGYSVSREKKESFPLTVTSAQKNPTAFYLCASSMEGGNQPQHFGDGTRLSIL.

The count of this clone is one. V usage is TRBV5-6 and J usage is TRBJ2-7; TRBD2 is a possible D gene (5 bases). Germline V gene lookup returns CDR1 SGHDT and CDR2 YYEEEE. The V end lost 5 bases, the J end lost 5 bases, and 17 bases lay between the germline ends. This CDR3 comprises 14 residues. The chain's CDR3 is CASRLWWENNEQYF. CDR3 nucleotide sequence: TGTGCCAGCAGACTCTGGTGGGAGAACAACGAGCAGTACTTC. Filled out from reference TRBV5-6 and TRBJ2-7, the complete variable domain reads DAGVTQSPTHLIKTRGQQVTLRCSPKSGHDTVSWYQQALGQGPQFIFQYYEEEERQRGNFPDRFSGHQFPNYSSELNVNALLLGDSALYLCASRLWWENNEQYFGPGTRLTVT.

This clone turned up a few times. This chain connects TRBV30 to TRBJ1-2, with 8 bases lining up with TRBD1. After removal of 0 bases from V and 7 bases from J, the junction contained 7 bases not matched to a gene. The CDR3 is made up of 14 amino acids. The germline CDR1 and CDR2 sequences are GTSNPN and SVGIG (reference sequence). The CDR3, as DNA: TGTGCCTGGAGTGTACGAGGGACAGGCAGTGGCTACACCTTC. This codes for CAWSVRGTGSGYTF.

This chain connects TRBV3-1 (or the pseudogene TRBV3-2) to TRBJ2-5, with D uncertain. Trimming removed 4 bases from V and 5 bases from J, with 11 bases in between. This CDR3 comprises 13 residues. CDR1 is LGHDT and CDR2 is YNNKEL in the germline V gene (reference sequence). The CDR3 DNA is TGTGCCAGCAGCCCCCGCGGTCGGGAGACCCAGTACTTC. Its translation is CASSPRGRETQYF.

The chain carries TRBV19 and TRBJ1-1, with 8 positions matching TRBD1. This CDR3 is 16 amino acids long. Germline CDR1 is LNHDA and CDR2 is SQIVND (reference sequence). The V segment lost 3 bases and the J segment 0 bases; nucleotides outside the gene matches: 6. CDR3: CASSIGRGPMNTEAFF. DNA of the CDR3: TGTGCCAGTAGTATTGGCAGGGGGCCCATGAACACTGAAGCTTTCTTT.

This chain connects TRBV15 to TRBJ2-5, with 8 bases lining up with TRBD1. The V gene's germline CDR1 is LNHNV and CDR2 YYDKDF (reference sequence). Trimming cost V 0 bases and J 1 base; bases outside gene matches: 10. The CDR3 totals 18 residues. Written as DNA, the CDR3 is TGTGCCACCAGCAGAGATGGGACAGGACAGAGCCTCCAAGAGACCCAGTACTTC. Translating it yields CATSRDGTGQSLQETQYF.

The V and J genes are TRBV14 and TRBJ1-4; D is undetermined. CDR1 and CDR2 (germline): SGHDN, FVKESK. With 1 base removed from V and 3 bases from J, the gap between germline ends came to 6 bases. The CDR3 consists of 14 residues. The CDR3 DNA is TGTGCCAGCAGCCAAGGGGGAGCTAATGAAAAACTGTTTTTT. This gives the protein CASSQGGANEKLFF.

The chain combines TRBV4-1 with TRBJ1-1, with 11 bases matching TRBD1. The germline CDR1 and CDR2 sequences are MGHRA and YSYEKL. This CDR3 is 16 amino acids long. After removal of 1 base from V and 2 bases from J, the junction contained 3 bases not matched to a gene. In DNA form, the CDR3 reads TGCGCCAGCAGCCAAGGGGGGACAGGGGGAAACACTGAAGCTTTCTTT. Amino acid sequence: CASSQGGTGGNTEAFF.

V and J are TRBV11-2 and TRBJ1-1; 8 nucleotides align to TRBD1. The CDR3 totals 15 residues. Germline lookup yields CDR1 SGHAT and CDR2 FQNNGV. The ends lost 1 base at V and 6 bases at J; junction bases unmatched: 7. The CDR3 coding sequence is TGTGCCAGCAGCTTAGTGTTCAGGGGGCGATCTGAAGCTTTCTTT. It translates to CASSLVFRGRSEAFF.

The chain recombines TRBV6-5 with TRBJ2-7; 7 nucleotides agree with TRBD1. This CDR3 is built from 14 residues. Germline assignment: CDR1 MNHEY and CDR2 SVGAGI. The V segment lost 7 bases and the J segment 4 bases; nucleotides outside the gene matches: 10. The CDR3 protein is CASTPTGIGYEQYF. CDR3 sequence (DNA): TGTGCCAGCACCCCGACAGGGATAGGATACGAGCAGTACTTC.

J is TRBJ2-7 and V is TRBV6-5; 9 nucleotides match TRBD1. V trimming: 6 bases; J trimming: 4 bases; junction bases outside the gene matches: 10. The length of the CDR3 is 15 residues. The germline CDR1 and CDR2 sequences are MNHEY and SVGAGI. Written as DNA, the CDR3 is TGTGCCAGCAGAAAAAAAGGGACAGGGATGTACGAGCAGTACTTC. Translating gives CASRKKGTGMYEQYF.

The rearrangement uses TRBV27 and TRBJ2-1; no clear D gene. The germline V gene encodes CDR1 MNHEY and CDR2 SMNVEV (reference sequence). V lost 9 bases, J lost 7 bases, and 10 bases lay in between. The length of the CDR3 is 11 residues. The DNA for the CDR3 is TGTGCCAGACAAGGCAGGAATGAGCAGTTCTTC. Translating gives CARQGRNEQFF.

The chain links TRBV9 to TRBJ1-1; 7 bases align to TRBD1. The trim removed 4 bases at V and 1 base at J, leaving 10 bases unmatched. Looked up from germline, CDR1 is SGDLS and CDR2 is YYNGEE. This CDR3 has 16 amino acids. CDR3 sequence: CASSFHPRQGNTEAFF. In DNA, the CDR3 is TGTGCCAGCAGCTTTCACCCCCGACAGGGGAACACTGAAGCTTTCTTT.

The chain has TRBV5-1 and TRBJ2-5, with 10 bases aligning to TRBD1. Per the germline V gene, CDR1 is SGHRS and CDR2 is YFSETQ. This CDR3 spans 15 amino acids. V dropped 4 bases and J dropped 10; count of bases not matched to a gene: 13. CDR3 region: CASSIPTGGYLGQYF. As DNA, the CDR3 is TGCGCCAGCAGCATTCCGACAGGGGGCTATTTGGGCCAGTACTTC.

The chain combines TRBV4-1 with TRBJ2-3; D is possibly TRBD2 (6 bases). Per germline, CDR1 MGHRA and CDR2 YSYEKL. Trimming left V 1 base short and J 4 bases short, with 18 bases between. The CDR3 contains 17 residues. Here the CDR3 reads CASSQVETRRAADTQYF. In nucleotides, the CDR3 is TGCGCCAGCAGCCAAGTAGAGACTAGACGTGCTGCAGATACGCAGTATTTT.

V is TRBV11-2 and J is TRBJ2-2, with 9 bases lining up with TRBD2. The CDR3 spans 18 residues. CDR1 and CDR2 from the germline V gene are SGHAT and FQNNGV. J gave up 4 bases and V 4 bases, and 13 bases lay outside the gene matches. The DNA for the CDR3 is TGTGCCAGCAGCTCCCCTCCTGGGCTAGCGGGGTTCACCGGGGAGCTGTTTTTT. Its protein is CASSSPPGLAGFTGELFF.

V and J are TRBV3-1 (or the pseudogene TRBV3-2) and TRBJ1-4, with 7 nucleotides matching TRBD1. Germline V gene sequence: CDR1 LGHDT, CDR2 YNNKEL (reference sequence). The CDR3 loop spans 15 amino acids. The V and J ends lost 3 bases and 8 bases, in that order; junction bases with no gene match: 9. CDR3 sequence (DNA): TGTGCCAGCAGCCAGCCGACAGGGCTTGTCGAAAAACTGTTTTTT. Protein: CASSQPTGLVEKLFF.

The CDR3 DNA is TGTGCCACCAGCAGAGAGCGATTCACCTACAATGAGCAGTTCTTC. Its protein is CATSRERFTYNEQFF. The rearrangement links TRBV15 to TRBJ2-1; D remains ambiguous. Per the germline V gene, CDR1 is LNHNV and CDR2 is YYDKDF (reference sequence). Trimming removed 0 bases from V and 2 bases from J, with 8 bases in between. CDR3 length: 15 residues.

This clone was observed once. The rearrangement uses TRBV5-1 and TRBJ2-3, with a weak D call TRBD2 (5 bases). Trimming removed 2 bases at V and 6 bases at J, with 19 bases between. The CDR3 sequence is 16 residues long. CDR1 is SGHRS, CDR2 YFSETQ, per germline. CDR3 nucleotides: TGCGCCAGCAGCTTTTGGCCTGGCGCTAGCCCCGATACGCAGTATTTT. Amino acid sequence: CASSFWPGASPDTQYF.